A single sample is the source of the 28 T cell receptor beta chains below, sequenced in a study of CXCR3-negative and CXCR3-positive naive CD8 T cells. In preparing the TRB cDNA libraries, 5' RACE with UMI labels was used. For each CDR3 protein, TCRdb gives one entry from its re-call of the 5' RACE reads, without DNA. The table gives tens of thousands of distinct CDR3 sequences; the top ten clones make up roughly 10% of it. Sequences were obtained from memory CD8+ T cells from blood. These receptor sequences come from a human donor in good health. Some clones in this sample may be carry-over from other donors' samples.

V is TRBV6-4 and J is TRBJ2-1; TCRdb names TRBD1, which stays unverified in the absence of DNA. There are 14 residues in the CDR3. CDR1 MRHNA and CDR2 SNTAGT come from the germline V gene. The CDR3 is CASSDSGTSNEQFF.

The chain recombines TRBV12-3 or TRBV12-4 with TRBJ2-3; TCRdb selects TRBD1, and the lack of DNA leaves this call unchecked. The CDR3 is 15 residues long. The CDR3 protein is CASTPDDRVTDTQYF.

The chain combines TRBV12-3 or TRBV12-4 with TRBJ2-1; TCRdb's D call, TRBD1, is unchecked because there is no DNA. The CDR3 runs to 14 residues. CDR3 region: CASSATGTGDEQFF.

This chain joins TRBV6-2 or TRBV6-3 and TRBJ2-7; there is no DNA to check the TCRdb D call of TRBD1. The CDR3 has 15 residues. Looked up from germline, CDR1 is MNHEY and CDR2 is SVGEGT. The chain's CDR3 is CASTLPGQGVYEQYF.

The chain has TRBV5-4 and TRBJ2-1; TCRdb designates TRBD2, a call that cannot be tested without DNA. The CDR3 spans 17 residues. Germline V gene data show CDR1 as SGHNT and CDR2 as YYREEE (reference sequence). The CDR3 here is CASSPLRLAGGLNEQFF.

This clonotype is labeled medium-sized based on frequency. The chain combines TRBV29-1 with TRBJ2-1; TCRdb proposes TRBD2, but this gene call is untestable without DNA. The CDR3 has 14 amino acids. CDR1 is SQVTM and CDR2 is ANQGSEA in the germline V gene. The CDR3 reads CSAEGTSGANEQFF.

The chain carries TRBV20-1 and TRBJ2-7; TCRdb proposes TRBD2, but this gene call is untestable without DNA. The CDR3 has 17 residues. The germline V gene has CDR1 DFQATT and CDR2 SNEGSKA (reference sequence). CDR3: CSARDLETSGGFHEQYF.

The chain has TRBV7-2 and TRBJ1-4. Germline lookup yields CDR1 SGHTA and CDR2 FQGNSA. CDR3 length equals 16 residues. The CDR3 here is CASSLGWASTNEKLFF.

The CDR3 loop is CASSDGGGTINEQFF. The chain recombines TRBV2 with TRBJ2-1; the D call from TCRdb, TRBD2, cannot be confirmed without DNA. This CDR3 contains 15 residues. Germline V gene lookup returns CDR1 SNHLY and CDR2 FYNNEI.

The V gene is TRBV28, the J gene TRBJ2-7; checking the TCRdb D call of TRBD1 is not possible without DNA. This CDR3 has 15 residues. Germline-derived CDR1 and CDR2 are MDHEN and SYDVKM. The CDR3 reads CASSSLLRTGDEQYF.

This chain links TRBV15 with TRBJ1-2; TCRdb's assignment of TRBD1 cannot be checked, as there is no DNA. The CDR3 loop spans 18 amino acids. From germline, CDR1 is LNHNV and CDR2 YYDKDF (reference sequence). The CDR3 spells CATSRGQGDSYPIYGYTF.

The chain uses TRBV12-3 or TRBV12-4 and TRBJ2-3; TCRdb lists TRBD2, though no DNA is available to test this call. The CDR3 spans 14 residues. The CDR3 is CASRSGRAPDTQYF.

The CDR3 spells CASSFRDDEAFF. The chain recombines TRBV7-9 with TRBJ1-1; TCRdb reports TRBD1, a call that lacks DNA to check it against. The CDR3 covers 12 residues. Germline V gene lookup returns CDR1 SEHNR and CDR2 FQNEAQ (reference sequence).

The J gene is TRBJ2-7, the V gene TRBV27. The CDR3 is made up of 14 amino acids. Per germline, CDR1 MNHEY and CDR2 SMNVEV (reference sequence). The CDR3: CASSFSAESYEQYF.

The genes are TRBV7-9 and TRBJ1-1; the D call from TCRdb, TRBD1, cannot be confirmed without DNA. Per the germline V gene, CDR1 is SEHNR and CDR2 is FQNEAQ (reference sequence). The CDR3 is 13 residues long. The CDR3 sequence: CASSTPGGEGAFF.

The genes are TRBV27 and TRBJ2-2. The germline gives CDR1 MNHEY, CDR2 SMNVEV (reference sequence). The CDR3 is 13 amino acids. The CDR3 loop is CASSVYSTGELFF.

The rearrangement links TRBV6-2 or TRBV6-3 to TRBJ2-7; as DNA is missing, the TRBD1 call by TCRdb cannot be tested. Germline CDR1 MNHEY, CDR2 SVGEGT. The CDR3 totals 14 residues. CDR3 in amino acids: CASSTGQSSYEQYF.

The J gene is TRBJ1-1, the V gene TRBV2; the D call of TRBD1 rests on TCRdb alone, since no DNA is present to check it. The CDR3 is 13 residues long. CDR1 and CDR2 (germline): SNHLY, FYNNEI. CDR3 sequence: CASSPPRNTEAFF.

This chain links TRBV21-1 with TRBJ2-2. TRBV21-1 counts as a pseudogene. CDR3 length equals 14 residues. CDR3 residues: CASSLPSSPGELFF.

Measured by frequency, this clonotype is medium-sized (0.01 to 0.1%). This chain uses TRBV4-3 with TRBJ1-2; no DNA is available, so the TRBD1 call from TCRdb remains unchecked. Germline V gene sequence: CDR1 LGHNA, CDR2 YSLEER. There are 15 residues in the CDR3. CDR3: CASSQEKTGRDGYTF.

The chain combines TRBV28 with TRBJ2-1; TCRdb's assignment of TRBD1 cannot be checked, as there is no DNA. The CDR3 has 15 amino acids. CDR1 and CDR2 (germline): MDHEN, SYDVKM. The CDR3 protein is CASRSGQGVHNEQFF.

This chain joins TRBV7-2 and TRBJ2-1. The CDR3 loop spans 16 amino acids. The germline CDR1 and CDR2 sequences are SGHTA and FQGNSA. The CDR3 sequence is CASSLRAEPPYNEQFF.

The J gene is TRBJ2-7, the V gene TRBV5-1; the TCRdb call, TRBD2, lacks DNA for checking. The CDR3 covers 13 residues. Germline V gene lookup returns CDR1 SGHRS and CDR2 YFSETQ. CDR3 sequence: CATAFGLGDEQYF.

The J gene is TRBJ1-2, the V gene TRBV5-6; TCRdb picks TRBD1, but there is no DNA to check that call. This CDR3 is 14 amino acids long. Germline V lookup: CDR1 SGHDT, CDR2 YYEEEE. The CDR3: CASSFPQGNKGYTF.

This chain connects TRBV20-1 to TRBJ2-3; TCRdb outputs TRBD2, but without DNA this stays unchecked. The germline V gene has CDR1 DFQATT and CDR2 SNEGSKA (reference sequence). The CDR3 loop spans 12 amino acids. CDR3: CSGLAALDTQYF.

This clonotype is deemed medium-sized (0.01 to 0.1%) by its frequency. The rearrangement joins TRBV20-1 to TRBJ2-1. Per germline, CDR1 DFQATT and CDR2 SNEGSKA (reference sequence). This CDR3 is 13 amino acids long. The CDR3 is CSASTITYNEQFF.

The rearrangement uses TRBV27 and TRBJ2-7; TCRdb indicates TRBD1, and absent DNA this call remains unverified. The CDR3 has 18 amino acids. The V gene's germline CDR1 is MNHEY and CDR2 SMNVEV (reference sequence). This CDR3 is CASSLTPPGQGSSYEQYF.

The chain uses TRBV28 and TRBJ2-5; the D call from TCRdb, TRBD1, cannot be confirmed without DNA. The CDR3 runs 12 residues. From germline, CDR1 is MDHEN and CDR2 SYDVKM. The CDR3 spells CASSLSGARGDF.